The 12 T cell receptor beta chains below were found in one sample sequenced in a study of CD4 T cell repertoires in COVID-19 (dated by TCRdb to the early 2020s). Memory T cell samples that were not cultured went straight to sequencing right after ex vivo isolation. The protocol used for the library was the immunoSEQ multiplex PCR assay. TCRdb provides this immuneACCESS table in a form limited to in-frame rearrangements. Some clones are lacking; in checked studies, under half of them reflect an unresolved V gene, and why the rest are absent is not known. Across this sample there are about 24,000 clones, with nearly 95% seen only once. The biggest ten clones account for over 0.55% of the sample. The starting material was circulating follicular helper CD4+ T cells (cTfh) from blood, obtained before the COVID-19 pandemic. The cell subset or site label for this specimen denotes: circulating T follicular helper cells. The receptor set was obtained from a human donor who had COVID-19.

CDR3 nucleotides: TGTGCCTGGGCCCCGGGACACTCCCCTGGGGAGACCCAGTACTTC. Protein: CAWAPGHSPGETQYF. The chain is built from TRBV30 and TRBJ2-5; TRBD1 might be the D (6 bases). V was clipped by 5 bases and J by 5 bases, with 21 bases between them. The germline V gene has CDR1 GTSNPN and CDR2 SVGIG (reference sequence). The CDR3 consists of 15 residues. The whole variable domain, remainder taken from reference TRBV30 and TRBJ2-5, is SQTIHQWPATLVQPVGSPLSLECTVEGTSNPNLYWYRQAAGRGLQLLFYSVGIGQISSEVPQNLSASRPQDRQFILSSKKLLLSDSGFYLCAWAPGHSPGETQYFGPGTRLLVL.

This CDR3 is CASTLAGGKGGYTF. CDR3 sequence (DNA): TGTGCCAGTACCCTAGCAGGGGGAAAGGGCGGCTACACCTTC. V gene TRBV19 combines with J gene TRBJ1-2; 7 bases map to TRBD1. The ends lost 7 bases at V and 8 bases at J; junction bases unmatched: 13. The CDR3 spans 14 residues. The V gene's germline CDR1 is LNHDA and CDR2 SQIVND (reference sequence).

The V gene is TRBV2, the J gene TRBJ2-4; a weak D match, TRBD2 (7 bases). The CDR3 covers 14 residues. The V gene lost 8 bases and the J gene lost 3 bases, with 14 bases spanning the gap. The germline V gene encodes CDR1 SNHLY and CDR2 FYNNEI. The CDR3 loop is CASLGEGGKNIQYF. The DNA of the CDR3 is TGTGCCAGCCTCGGGGAGGGGGGCAAAAACATTCAGTACTTC.

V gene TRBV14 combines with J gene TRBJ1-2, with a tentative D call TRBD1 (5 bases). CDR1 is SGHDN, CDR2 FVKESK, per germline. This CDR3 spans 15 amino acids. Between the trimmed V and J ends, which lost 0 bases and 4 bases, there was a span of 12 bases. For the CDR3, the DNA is TGTGCCAGCAGCCAAGATCACAGGAGTATCTATGGCTACACCTTC. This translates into CASSQDHRSIYGYTF.

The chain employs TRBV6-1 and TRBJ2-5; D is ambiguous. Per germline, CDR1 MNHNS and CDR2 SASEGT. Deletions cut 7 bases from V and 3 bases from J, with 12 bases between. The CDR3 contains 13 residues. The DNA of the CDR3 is TGTGCCAGCACCCGAAGCTCCGAAGAGACCCAGTACTTC. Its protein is CASTRSSEETQYF.

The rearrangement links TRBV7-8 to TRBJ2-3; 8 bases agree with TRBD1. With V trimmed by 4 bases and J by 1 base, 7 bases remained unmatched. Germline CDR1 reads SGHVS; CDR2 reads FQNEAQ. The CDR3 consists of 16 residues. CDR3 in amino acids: CASSSRQGFRTDTQYF. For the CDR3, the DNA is TGTGCCAGCAGCTCCCGACAGGGGTTTCGCACAGATACGCAGTATTTT.

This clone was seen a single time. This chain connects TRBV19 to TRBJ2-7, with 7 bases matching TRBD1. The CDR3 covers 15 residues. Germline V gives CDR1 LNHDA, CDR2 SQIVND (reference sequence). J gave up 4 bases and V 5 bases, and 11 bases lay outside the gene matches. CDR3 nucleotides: TGTGCCAGTAGTCCCCGCCAGGGGGTAGTATACGAGCAGTACTTC. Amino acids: CASSPRQGVVYEQYF.

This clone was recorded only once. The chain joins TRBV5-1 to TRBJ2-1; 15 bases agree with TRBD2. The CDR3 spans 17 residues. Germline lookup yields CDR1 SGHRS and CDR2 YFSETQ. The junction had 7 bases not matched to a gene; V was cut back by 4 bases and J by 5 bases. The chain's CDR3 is CASSKRTSGRANNEQFF. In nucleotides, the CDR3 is TGCGCCAGCAGCAAACGGACTAGCGGGAGGGCCAACAATGAGCAGTTCTTC. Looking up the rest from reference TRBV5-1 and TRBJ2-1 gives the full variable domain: KAGVTQTPRYLIKTRGQQVTLSCSPISGHRSVSWYQQTPGQGLQFLFEYFSETQRNKGNFPGRFSGRQFSNSRSEMNVSTLELGDSALYLCASSKRTSGRANNEQFFGPGTRLTVL.

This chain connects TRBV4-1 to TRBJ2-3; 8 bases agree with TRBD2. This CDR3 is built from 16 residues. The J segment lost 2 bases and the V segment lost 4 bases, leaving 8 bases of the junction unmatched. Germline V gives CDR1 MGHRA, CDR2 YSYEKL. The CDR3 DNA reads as TGCGCCAGCAGCCCCGGGGAGCGGGGGATCACAGATACGCAGTATTTT. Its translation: CASSPGERGITDTQYF.

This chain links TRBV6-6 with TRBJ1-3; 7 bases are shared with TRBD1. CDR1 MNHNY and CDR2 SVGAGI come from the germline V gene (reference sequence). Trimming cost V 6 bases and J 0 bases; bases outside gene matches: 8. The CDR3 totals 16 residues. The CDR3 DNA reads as TGTGCCAGCAGACCGGGACAGCTTCTCTCTGGAAACACCATATATTTT. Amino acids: CASRPGQLLSGNTIYF.

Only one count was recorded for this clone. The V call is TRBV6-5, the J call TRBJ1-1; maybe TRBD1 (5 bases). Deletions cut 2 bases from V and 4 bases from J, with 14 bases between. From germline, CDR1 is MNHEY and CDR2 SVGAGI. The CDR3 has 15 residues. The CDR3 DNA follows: TGTGCCAGCAGTTACGGGGGGGTTTTGACCACTGAAGCTTTCTTT. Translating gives CASSYGGVLTTEAFF.

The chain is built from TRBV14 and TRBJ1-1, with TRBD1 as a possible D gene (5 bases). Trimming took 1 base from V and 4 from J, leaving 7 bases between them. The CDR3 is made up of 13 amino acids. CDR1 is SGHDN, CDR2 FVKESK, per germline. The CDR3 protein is CASSQAGATEAFF. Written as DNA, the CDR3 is TGTGCCAGCAGCCAAGCTGGGGCCACTGAAGCTTTCTTT. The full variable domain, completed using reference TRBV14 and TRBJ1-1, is EAGVTQFPSHSVIEKGQTVTLRCDPISGHDNLYWYRRVMGKEIKFLLHFVKESKQDESGMPNNRFLAERTGGTYSTLKVQPAELEDSGVYFCASSQAGATEAFFGQGTRLTVV.